These 22 T cell receptor beta chains were all obtained from the same sample, sequenced in a study of shared clonotypes between healthy human individuals. Generated by immunoSEQ multiplex PCR, the TCRdb table keeps only in-frame clones and is missing some. The data show around 240,000 clones, 65% seen once. Sequenced sample: memory CD4+ T cells sorted from blood. Stated subset: CD45RA-negative fraction. These receptors were taken from a man aged 25 to 45 in good health.

This chain uses TRBV10-1 with TRBJ2-7; D may match TRBD1 or TRBD2 (5 bases each). V lost 8 bases to trimming and J lost 2 bases, with 13 bases between them. CDR1 is WNHNN and CDR2 is SYGVQD in the germline V gene (reference sequence). The CDR3 is 13 residues long. CDR3 sequence (DNA): TGCGCCAGCTCCTCGGGACGGACCTACGAGCAGTACTTC. Amino acid sequence: CASSSGRTYEQYF.

This clone was seen more than once but under ten times. The chain carries TRBV5-1 and TRBJ2-2; TRBD1 aligns across 9 bases. CDR1 and CDR2 from the germline V gene are SGHRS and YFSETQ. Losses at the gene ends were 5 bases for V and 4 bases for J; bases not matched to a gene: 6. CDR3 size: 15 residues. CDR3 DNA: TGCGCCAGCAGTATTCGGACAGGGGCCACCGGGGAGCTGTTTTTT. Translating gives CASSIRTGATGELFF.

The genes are TRBV7-6 and TRBJ2-2, with D unresolved. The CDR3 has 14 residues. V was shortened by 2 bases and J by 0 bases, with 4 bases between the two germline ends. The V gene's germline CDR1 is SGHVS and CDR2 FNYEAQ. The CDR3 protein is CASSLIANTGELFF. The CDR3 region has the DNA TGTGCCAGCAGCTTAATAGCGAACACCGGGGAGCTGTTTTTT.

This chain connects TRBV6-6 to TRBJ2-1, with 10 bases aligning to TRBD1. Trimming at V came to 3 bases and at J to 8 bases, leaving 7 bases not matched to a gene. This CDR3 spans 15 amino acids. CDR1 and CDR2 from the germline V gene are MNHNY and SVGAGI (reference sequence). CDR3: CASSYIRTGGYEQFF. CDR3 bases: TGTGCCAGCAGTTATATTAGGACAGGGGGGTATGAGCAGTTCTTC.

The gene calls are TRBV11-2 and TRBJ2-1; no definite D call. CDR3 length: 15 residues. Between the trimmed V and J ends, which lost 5 bases and 0 bases, there was a span of 11 bases. CDR1 and CDR2 (germline): SGHAT, FQNNGV. CDR3: CASSPRSSSYNEQFF. CDR3 DNA sequence: TGTGCCAGCAGCCCGAGGTCCAGCTCCTACAATGAGCAGTTCTTC.

Concerning this clone: Other DNA sequences in this specimen translate into the identical CDR3. This chain connects TRBV19 to TRBJ1-2; D gene uncertain. Trimming pared 1 base from V and 5 bases from J, leaving 8 bases between. The CDR3 loop spans 13 amino acids. The germline V gene has CDR1 LNHDA and CDR2 SQIVND (reference sequence). The CDR3 bases are TGTGCCAGTAGTATAGCCCGGGGATATGGCTACACCTTC. Residues: CASSIARGYGYTF.

This sequence joins TRBV5-1 and TRBJ2-3; D gene uncertain. V was clipped by 4 bases and J by 1 base, with 13 bases between them. The CDR3 totals 15 residues. The germline gives CDR1 SGHRS, CDR2 YFSETQ. The CDR3 region is CASSAPGQGTDTQYF. The CDR3 region has the DNA TGCGCCAGCAGCGCCCCCGGGCAGGGCACAGATACGCAGTATTTT.

J is TRBJ1-1 and V is TRBV2; TRBD1 agrees at 7 bases. Germline CDR1 is SNHLY and CDR2 is FYNNEI. V shed 3 bases, J shed 5 bases, and the junction held 12 bases outside the gene matches. There are 16 residues in the CDR3. The CDR3 region is CASSDPDRRQRTEAFF. In nucleotides, the CDR3 is TGTGCCAGCAGTGACCCGGACAGGCGACAAAGGACTGAAGCTTTCTTT. Combining the CDR3 with reference TRBV2 and TRBJ1-1 gives the whole variable domain EPEVTQTPSHQVTQMGQEVILRCVPISNHLYFYWYRQILGQKVEFLVSFYNNEISEKSEIFDDQFSVERPDGSNFTLKIRSTKLEDSAMYFCASSDPDRRQRTEAFFGQGTRLTVV.

In its sample, this clone was seen a few times. CDR3 sequence (DNA): TGTGCCAGCAGCCTTGGACTAGCGGGAGGCGGTGAGCAGTTCTTC. It encodes CASSLGLAGGGEQFF. The V gene is TRBV7-3, the J gene TRBJ2-1; 14 bases line up with TRBD2. The CDR3 has 15 residues. The ends lost 5 bases at V and 9 bases at J; junction bases unmatched: 6. From germline, CDR1 is SGHTA and CDR2 FQGTGA. The variable domain in full, with the rest retrieved from reference TRBV7-3 and TRBJ2-1, is GAGVSQTPSNKVTEKGKYVELRCDPISGHTALYWYRQSLGQGPEFLIYFQGTGAADDSGLPNDRFFAVRPEGSVSTLKIQRTERGDSAVYLCASSLGLAGGGEQFFGPGTRLTVL.

CDR3 sequence: CASSVEGQGAREQFF. The CDR3, as DNA: TGTGCCAGCAGCGTAGAGGGACAGGGGGCGAGGGAGCAGTTCTTC. The chain combines TRBV9 with TRBJ2-1, with 12 bases aligning to TRBD1. J gave up 10 bases and V 0 bases, and 5 bases lay outside the gene matches. CDR3 length: 15 residues. Germline lookup yields CDR1 SGDLS and CDR2 YYNGEE.

The chain employs TRBV30 and TRBJ2-1, with D tentatively TRBD1 or TRBD2 (5 bases each). CDR3 length: 12 residues. Trimming removed 4 bases from V and 5 bases from J, with 9 bases in between. Germline V gives CDR1 GTSNPN, CDR2 SVGIG (reference sequence). The CDR3 bases are TGTGCCTGGAAGGGACCCCACAATGAGCAGTTCTTC. It is translated as CAWKGPHNEQFF.

The genes are TRBV10-3 and TRBJ2-1; no definite D call. This CDR3 spans 12 amino acids. V was trimmed by 6 bases and J by 9 bases, leaving 12 bases between them. CDR1 and CDR2 from the germline V gene are ENHRY and SYGVKD. The CDR3 sequence: CAISSWDSEQFF. The DNA for the CDR3 is TGTGCCATCAGCAGCTGGGATAGTGAGCAGTTCTTC.

This chain joins TRBV19 and TRBJ2-7; possible D gene TRBD1, 6 bases. Germline CDR1 LNHDA, CDR2 SQIVND (reference sequence). This CDR3 is 13 amino acids long. The V end lost 6 bases, the J end lost 3 bases, and 12 bases lay between the germline ends. The CDR3 DNA reads as TGTGCCAGTAGCAACAGGGCCGGCTACGAGCAGTACTTC. It translates to CASSNRAGYEQYF. Combining the CDR3 with reference TRBV19 and TRBJ2-7 gives the whole variable domain DGGITQSPKYLFRKEGQNVTLSCEQNLNHDAMYWYRQDPGQGLRLIYYSQIVNDFQKGDIAEGYSVSREKKESFPLTVTSAQKNPTAFYLCASSNRAGYEQYFGPGTRLTVT.

V gene TRBV2 combines with J gene TRBJ2-1, with D perhaps TRBD1 or TRBD2 (5 bases each). The CDR3 contains 15 residues. Germline lookup yields CDR1 SNHLY and CDR2 FYNNEI. V was pared by 4 bases and J by 1 base, with 11 bases between. The CDR3 loop reads CASSGGSVSYNEQFF. DNA of the CDR3: TGTGCCAGCAGTGGGGGGAGTGTTTCCTACAATGAGCAGTTCTTC.

V gene TRBV9 combines with J gene TRBJ2-5, with 9 nucleotides matching TRBD1. Germline values: CDR1 SGDLS, CDR2 YYNGEE. The junction had 5 bases not matched to a gene; V was cut back by 3 bases and J by 5 bases. The CDR3 contains 14 residues. Here the CDR3 reads CASSASDRGETQYF. For the CDR3, the DNA is TGTGCCAGCAGCGCATCGGACAGGGGCGAGACCCAGTACTTC.

The gene calls are TRBV19 and TRBJ1-1, with 7 bases matching TRBD1. V was pared by 3 bases and J by 1 base, with 8 bases of the junction left unmatched. Germline CDR1 and CDR2: LNHDA and SQIVND (reference sequence). This CDR3 region has 16 residues. The CDR3 region is CASSIPTGQSNTEAFF. CDR3 coding DNA: TGTGCCAGTAGTATCCCGACAGGGCAGTCGAACACTGAAGCTTTCTTT.

This clone was found a few times. The chain links TRBV5-6 to TRBJ1-2; a weak D match, TRBD1 (5 bases). This CDR3 is built from 14 residues. The germline V gene has CDR1 SGHDT and CDR2 YYEEEE. Trimming took off 4 bases at V and 1 base at J, with 11 bases between the two ends. CDR3 sequence (DNA): TGTGCCAGCAGCCTCAGGGTTGGTAACTATGGCTACACCTTC. It is translated as CASSLRVGNYGYTF.

The chain carries TRBV15 and TRBJ2-1; 9 positions match TRBD2. The V segment lost 0 bases and the J segment 3 bases; nucleotides outside the gene matches: 15. The CDR3 has 20 residues. Germline CDR1 and CDR2: LNHNV and YYDKDF (reference sequence). CDR3 bases: TGTGCCACCAGCAGAGATCTGTTATCGTCGGCGGGAGGGAGCTACAATGAGCAGTTCTTC. Translating it yields CATSRDLLSSAGGSYNEQFF.

The V and J genes are TRBV28 and TRBJ2-4; D may be TRBD1 or TRBD2 (5 bases each). This CDR3 spans 14 amino acids. V lost 5 bases to trimming and J lost 4 bases, with 12 bases between them. Per germline, CDR1 MDHEN and CDR2 SYDVKM. The CDR3 is CASSNRDGKNIQYF. Written as DNA, the CDR3 is TGTGCCAGCAGTAACCGGGACGGGAAAAACATTCAGTACTTC.

The chain carries TRBV9 and TRBJ2-5; D may correspond to TRBD1 or TRBD2 (5 bases each). The V end was cut by 3 bases, the J end by 3 bases, with 9 bases between. The CDR3 is made up of 13 amino acids. Germline V CDR1 and CDR2: SGDLS, YYNGEE. The CDR3 loop reads CASSARDEETQYF. CDR3 coding DNA: TGTGCCAGCAGCGCCCGGGACGAAGAGACCCAGTACTTC.

V is TRBV2 and J is TRBJ2-2; the D gene is possibly TRBD2 (5 bases). Germline loops: CDR1 SNHLY, CDR2 FYNNEI. V gave up 6 bases and J gave up 5 bases, with 16 bases separating them. CDR3 length: 15 residues. DNA of the CDR3: TGTGCCAGCAGGGCCCCCGGCGCGGGTACCGGGGAGCTGTTTTTT. This codes for CASRAPGAGTGELFF. Variable domain in full (rest from reference TRBV2 and TRBJ2-2): EPEVTQTPSHQVTQMGQEVILRCVPISNHLYFYWYRQILGQKVEFLVSFYNNEISEKSEIFDDQFSVERPDGSNFTLKIRSTKLEDSAMYFCASRAPGAGTGELFFGEGSRLTVL.

This rearrangement joins TRBV29-1 to TRBJ1-1; D is perhaps TRBD1 (5 bases). Trimming removed 7 bases at V and 3 bases at J, with 12 bases between. CDR1 is SQVTM, CDR2 ANQGSEA, per germline. The CDR3 covers 12 residues. The CDR3 loop reads CSAVRDYTEAFF. Written as DNA, the CDR3 is TGCAGCGCCGTGAGGGACTACACTGAAGCTTTCTTT.